This T cell receptor beta chain emerged from a study of beta chain features in type 1 diabetes. Background on the study: Examination spanned around 100,000,000 sorted cells from all samples.

Via CD45RO/CCR7/CD25/CD127/CD95/CD27, cells of the CD4+ naive, central memory, regulatory and stem cell-like memory subsets were sorted. The germline CDR1 and CDR2 sequences are MNHEY and SVGAGI. Trimming pared 7 bases from V and 10 bases from J, leaving 17 bases between. This CDR3 contains 13 residues. Sequencing targeted expressed TCRB transcripts, as all isolated RNA had been reverse transcribed. TCRdb's copy holds only in-frame clones and misses some; the assay was immunoSEQ multiplex PCR. The sample comprises fewer than 200,000 clones, around 8% of which are singletons, and nearly 0.65% rests with the top ten.

The sequence came from a man aged 18 to 35 in good health. Input material: central memory CD4+ T cells from blood. The chain combines TRBV6-5 with TRBJ2-1; D may be TRBD2 (6 bases). CDR3 residues: CASTARGGLEQFF. CDR3 coding DNA: TGTGCCAGCACCGCACGGGGAGGATTGGAGCAGTTCTTC.